Listed here are 17 T cell receptor beta chains from one sample, sequenced in a study of metastatic and nonmetastatic thyroid tumors. MiXCR reprocessed the PCR reads for TCRdb. The data contain approximately 86,000 clones, about an eighth of them singletons. Thyroid surgery had not been preceded by any treatment in any patient. The sample taken for sequencing was tumor tissue. These receptors came from a female donor with papillary thyroid cancer or a benign thyroid nodule (not recorded which). Some clones in this sample may be carry-over from other donors' samples.

A word on this clone: A much larger clone sits a single nucleotide away, making a read error possible. This chain's CDR3 is CASRGREWSGDLFF. The CDR3 DNA reads as TGTGCCAGCAGGGGCAGGGAATGGTCTGGGGATCTGTTTTTT. This sequence joins TRBV2 and TRBJ2-2; tentatively, D is TRBD1 (5 bases). The CDR3 length is 14 residues. Germline V gene data show CDR1 as SNHLY and CDR2 as FYNNEI.

This clone was seen many times. The chain recombines TRBV19 with TRBJ2-3, with D hard to call. With 1 base removed from V and 6 bases from J, the gap between germline ends came to 8 bases. This CDR3 contains 13 residues. CDR1 and CDR2 (germline): LNHDA, SQIVND (reference sequence). Written as DNA, the CDR3 is TGTGCCAGTAGTATAGTAGCTGGGGATACGCAGTATTTT. Translating it yields CASSIVAGDTQYF.

Turning to this clone: This CDR3 fails to terminate in the conserved phenylalanine or tryptophan, so it likely reflects a read error. The limits of the CDR3 on the DNA are not certain, so only TCRdb's listed CDR3 is given. The V gene is TRBV7-2, the J gene TRBJ1-3. Germline V gives CDR1 SGHTA, CDR2 FQGNSA. The CDR3 length equals 9 residues, ends included. This CDR3 is CASSPDGLA.

Remarks on this clone: A read error may be the cause here, since a much bigger clone is one base away. The same CDR3 also results from other DNA sequences found in this sample. The J gene is TRBJ2-5, the V gene TRBV9, with D perhaps TRBD1 or TRBD2 (6 bases each). Germline assignment: CDR1 SGDLS and CDR2 YYNGEE. Between the trimmed V and J ends, which lost 4 bases and 5 bases, there was a span of 18 bases. The CDR3 totals 15 residues. The CDR3 DNA is TGTGCCAGCAGCAGGGGGGTCGCAGGAGCGGAGACCCAGTACTTC. Its protein is CASSRGVAGAETQYF.

The sample holds many counts of this clone. CDR3 in DNA: TGCGCCAGCAGCCAAGATCCGGCGCATGCAACTAATGAAAAACTGTTTTTT. This encodes CASSQDPAHATNEKLFF. The V call is TRBV4-1, the J call TRBJ1-4; D is undetermined. The germline CDR1 and CDR2 sequences are MGHRA and YSYEKL. The CDR3 contains 17 residues. V dropped 0 bases and J dropped 0 bases, with 11 bases sitting between them.

At least ten counts were recorded for this clone. The chain links TRBV6-1 to TRBJ1-1; D is uncertain. The CDR3 contains 15 residues. Germline V gives CDR1 MNHNS, CDR2 SASEGT. V was clipped by 2 bases and J by 1 base, with 11 bases between them. The CDR3 DNA sequence: TGTGCCAGCAGTGAATTGGGTAGGCGGAACACTGAAGCTTTCTTT. This gives the protein CASSELGRRNTEAFF.

This clone was seen ten or more times. This chain uses TRBV4-1 with TRBJ1-5; no clear D gene. V was trimmed by 3 bases and J by 1 base, leaving 10 bases between them. This CDR3 region has 15 residues. The germline gives CDR1 MGHRA, CDR2 YSYEKL. In DNA, the CDR3 is TGCGCCAGCAGCCAGGCAGGAGGGAGCAATCAGCCCCAGCATTTT. Encoded protein: CASSQAGGSNQPQHF.

This clone was seen at least ten times. This rearrangement joins TRBV3-1 to TRBJ2-3, with 13 bases matching TRBD2. The CDR3 length is 19 residues. Germline CDR1 is LGHDT and CDR2 is YNNKEL (reference sequence). Trimming cost V 0 bases and J 4 bases; bases outside gene matches: 10. The CDR3 nucleotides read TGTGCCAGCAGCCAAGAAGGAGGACTAGCGGGAGTTTTGTCAGATACGCAGTATTTT. Translation: CASSQEGGLAGVLSDTQYF.

This clone was detected many times. The genes are TRBV12-3 or TRBV12-4 and TRBJ2-1, with 7 bases identical to TRBD2. The CDR3 sequence is 13 residues long. The V and J ends lost 2 bases and 15 bases, in that order; junction bases with no gene match: 10. The CDR3 nucleotides read TGTGCCAGCAGTTTAACCGGGACTAACGGAACGTTCTTC. Its protein product is CASSLTGTNGTFF.

There are many counts of this clone. The chain joins TRBV12-3 or TRBV12-4 to TRBJ2-1; 8 nucleotides align to TRBD2. Trimming removed 8 bases from V and 0 bases from J; junction bases left unmatched: 12. This CDR3 is 17 amino acids long. This CDR3 is CASRGDLAGPSYNEQFF. CDR3 DNA sequence: TGTGCCAGCCGAGGGGACCTAGCGGGCCCCTCCTACAATGAGCAGTTCTTC.

V gene TRBV20-1 combines with J gene TRBJ2-2, with D maybe TRBD1 (7 bases). The V gene lost 3 bases and the J gene lost 6 bases, with 14 bases spanning the gap. Germline-derived CDR1 and CDR2 are DFQATT and SNEGSKA (reference sequence). CDR3 size: 14 residues. The CDR3 loop reads CSASAGGYSGELFF. The CDR3 region has the DNA TGCAGTGCTAGTGCAGGGGGGTATTCCGGGGAGCTGTTTTTT.

This clone was observed a few times. This clone may be a read error of a much larger clone one base away. Because the CDR3's place on the DNA is in doubt, the DNA is left out and the CDR3 is given as listed by TCRdb. The chain is built from TRBV7-9 and TRBJ1-2; TRBD1 was called by the table and not checked on the DNA. Both ends counted, the CDR3 spans 12 residues. Germline CDR1 SEHNR, CDR2 FQNEAQ (reference sequence). CDR3 residues: CASGQGYYCYTF.

There are many counts of this clone. The J gene is TRBJ1-1, the V gene TRBV7-8; no firm D call. V was trimmed by 1 base and J by 3 bases, leaving 9 bases between them. The CDR3 sequence is 14 residues long. The germline gives CDR1 SGHVS, CDR2 FQNEAQ. The CDR3 bases are TGTGCCAGCAGCTTAGGTCTGGGTTACACTGAAGCTTTCTTT. Residues: CASSLGLGYTEAFF.

This clone has only a few counts. The chain couples TRBV30 to TRBJ2-3; no reliable D call. The CDR3 loop spans 16 amino acids. The germline V gene has CDR1 GTSNPN and CDR2 SVGIG (reference sequence). V was pared by 0 bases and J by 0 bases, with 13 bases between. The CDR3 reads CAWSVRSVASTDTQYF. The DNA of the CDR3 is TGTGCCTGGAGTGTACGGAGCGTAGCTAGCACAGATACGCAGTATTTT.

This clone came up many times. The chain links TRBV24-1 to TRBJ2-5; 7 bases are a match to TRBD1. This CDR3 is built from 16 residues. Trimming took 4 bases from V and 5 from J; bases not matched to a gene: 12. Per the germline V gene, CDR1 is KGHDR and CDR2 is SFDVKD. In DNA, the CDR3 is TGTGCCACCAGTGACGTAGGGACAGTCTCCCTGGAGACCCAGTACTTC. Translating gives CATSDVGTVSLETQYF.

This clone was seen many times. One base away lies a much larger clone, so this may be a sequencing read error. The CDR3: CASSLLGYEQFF. Here the CDR3 DNA reads TGTGCCAGCAGTTTACTCGGCTATGAGCAGTTCTTC. The chain joins TRBV27 to TRBJ2-1; D remains ambiguous. Germline V CDR1 and CDR2: MNHEY, SMNVEV (reference sequence). This CDR3 is 12 amino acids long. Trimming removed 2 bases from V and 8 bases from J, with 7 bases in between.

This chain connects TRBV10-3 to TRBJ1-4; 11 nucleotides agree with TRBD1. Germline CDR1 is ENHRY and CDR2 is SYGVKD. V shed 6 bases and J 5 bases; nucleotides not matched to a gene: 5. The CDR3 is 15 residues long. The CDR3 DNA reads as TGTGCCATCAGACCGGACAGGGGGCAAAATGAAAAACTGTTTTTT. It translates to CAIRPDRGQNEKLFF.